This TCR beta chain was captured by sequencing in a study of PD-1 blockade in classical Hodgkin lymphoma. Points from the study as a whole: By C4D1 there was a significant rise in CD4+ TCR diversity but not in CD8+ TCR diversity.

V was shortened by 0 bases and J by 4 bases, with 21 bases between the two germline ends. The germline V gene encodes CDR1 LNHNV and CDR2 YYDKDF (reference sequence). The length of the CDR3 is 18 residues. With regard to this clone: What it recognizes is unknown.

Clones were sequenced by immunoSEQ multiplex PCR, and TCRdb holds only the in-frame ones, with some missing. The sample lists almost 100,000 clones, roughly 92% seen once, with 2.8% in the top ten. Each patient's relapse followed autologous stem cell transplantation, and brentuximab vedotin exposure varied. This specimen consisted of peripheral blood mononuclear cells (PBMCs), obtained at baseline. This TCR derives from a human donor with classical Hodgkin lymphoma. The genes are TRBV15 and TRBJ1-1; a possible D gene is TRBD1 (6 bases). The DNA for the CDR3 is TGTGCCACCAGCAGAGATCGGAGTGGTGGACAGATCGGCACTGAAGCTTTCTTT. Translating gives CATSRDRSGGQIGTEAFF.